The 17 T cell receptor beta chains below were found in one sample sequenced in a study of blood T cell repertoires in COVID-19. Here immunoSEQ multiplex PCR was the method, and the copy in TCRdb shows in-frame clones only, minus some. The profile shows approximately 210,000 clones, about nine tenths of them singletons. Input material: PBMCs or T cells enriched from blood (not recorded which). The receptor set was obtained from a young woman who had recovered from COVID-19.

V and J are TRBV27 and TRBJ2-7, with TRBD2 identical over 7 bases. J was trimmed by 3 bases and V by 6 bases; bases with no gene match: 8. The CDR3 contains 14 residues. Looked up from germline, CDR1 is MNHEY and CDR2 is SMNVEV (reference sequence). The CDR3 region has the DNA TGTGCCAGCAGCTACGGGAGGCAGTTCTACGAGCAGTACTTC. Translated, it gives CASSYGRQFYEQYF.

The rearrangement joins TRBV28 to TRBJ1-2, with 9 bases fitting TRBD1. This CDR3 has 17 amino acids. V lost 6 bases, J lost 1 base, and 12 bases stayed unmatched. Germline V lookup: CDR1 MDHEN, CDR2 SYDVKM. In DNA form, the CDR3 reads TGTGCCAGCAGCCCAGTGGACAGGGGACAGAATAACTATGGCTACACCTTC. Translating it yields CASSPVDRGQNNYGYTF.

This clone was seen only once. The chain recombines TRBV29-1 with TRBJ2-3; 7 bases align to TRBD1. The CDR3 is 16 residues long. The germline gives CDR1 SQVTM, CDR2 ANQGSEA. With V trimmed by 0 bases and J by 0 bases, 6 bases remained unmatched. The CDR3, as DNA: TGCAGCGTTGAAGACCGACAGGGCGAGAGCACAGATACGCAGTATTTT. Translated: CSVEDRQGESTDTQYF.

The rearrangement joins TRBV6-5 to TRBJ1-4, with 9 bases identical to TRBD1. From germline, CDR1 is MNHEY and CDR2 SVGAGI. The CDR3 loop spans 15 amino acids. V gave up 2 bases and J gave up 3 bases; unmatched junction bases: 1. The CDR3 here is CASSYDRGANEKLFF. For the CDR3, the DNA is TGTGCCAGCAGTTACGACAGGGGGGCTAATGAAAAACTGTTTTTT.

The chain couples TRBV19 to TRBJ1-5; D gene uncertain. V was clipped by 3 bases and J by 0 bases, with 12 bases between them. The CDR3 extends over 16 amino acids. Germline V CDR1 and CDR2: LNHDA, SQIVND (reference sequence). CDR3 protein: CASSMREGYSNQPQHF. DNA of the CDR3: TGTGCCAGTAGTATGCGGGAAGGGTATAGCAATCAGCCCCAGCATTTT. Combining the CDR3 with reference TRBV19 and TRBJ1-5 gives the whole variable domain DGGITQSPKYLFRKEGQNVTLSCEQNLNHDAMYWYRQDPGQGLRLIYYSQIVNDFQKGDIAEGYSVSREKKESFPLTVTSAQKNPTAFYLCASSMREGYSNQPQHFGDGTRLSIL.

V is TRBV7-9 and J is TRBJ2-7, with 8 bases matching TRBD1. V shed 5 bases, J shed 6 bases, and the junction held 12 bases outside the gene matches. The CDR3 contains 15 residues. The germline CDR1 and CDR2 sequences are SEHNR and FQNEAQ (reference sequence). For the CDR3, the DNA is TGTGCCAGCAGCCCATCGGGACAGGTCTTCCTCGAGCAGTACTTC. Its protein is CASSPSGQVFLEQYF.

CDR3: CASSLDLRGSGNTIYF. The CDR3 nucleotides read TGTGCCAGCAGCTTAGATTTACGAGGCTCTGGAAACACCATATATTTT. The J gene is TRBJ1-3, the V gene TRBV11-2; D is unresolved. The CDR3 runs 16 residues. V was trimmed by 0 bases and J by 0 bases, leaving 9 bases between them. Germline CDR1 SGHAT, CDR2 FQNNGV.

This clone was observed a few times. This rearrangement joins TRBV5-1 to TRBJ2-3; the match to TRBD2 covers 11 bases. The CDR3 is made up of 15 amino acids. With 2 bases clipped from V and 5 bases from J, the junction kept 4 bases outside the gene matches. Germline CDR1 reads SGHRS; CDR2 reads YFSETQ. This chain's CDR3 is CASSFISGGVDTQYF. The CDR3 DNA follows: TGCGCCAGCAGCTTTATTAGCGGGGGGGTAGATACGCAGTATTTT.

This chain uses TRBV4-1 with TRBJ1-2; 9 bases agree with TRBD1. The V segment lost 4 bases and the J segment 1 base; nucleotides outside the gene matches: 7. Looked up from germline, CDR1 is MGHRA and CDR2 is YSYEKL. This CDR3 is 16 amino acids long. CDR3 sequence (DNA): TGCGCCAGCAGCCCCCACTCGACAGGGGGTAACTATGGCTACACCTTC. It encodes CASSPHSTGGNYGYTF.

The rearrangement links TRBV9 to TRBJ2-5, with 7 bases aligning to TRBD1. The CDR3 has 14 amino acids. Germline loops: CDR1 SGDLS, CDR2 YYNGEE. J gave up 3 bases and V 4 bases, and 6 bases lay outside the gene matches. This chain's CDR3 is CASSLGTEKETQYF. The CDR3 DNA is TGTGCCAGCAGCCTGGGGACAGAGAAAGAGACCCAGTACTTC.

This chain uses TRBV7-2 with TRBJ2-7, with TRBD2 identical over 7 bases. V gave up 0 bases and J gave up 4 bases; unmatched junction bases: 9. This CDR3 spans 16 amino acids. Germline CDR1 is SGHTA and CDR2 is FQGNSA. CDR3 residues: CASSLAGGVSGYEQYF. CDR3 coding DNA: TGTGCCAGCAGCTTAGCGGGGGGGGTTAGCGGGTACGAGCAGTACTTC. Full variable domain (outside the CDR3, taken from reference TRBV7-2 and TRBJ2-7): GAGVSQSPSNKVTEKGKDVELRCDPISGHTALYWYRQSLGQGLEFLIYFQGNSAPDKSGLPSDRFSAERTGGSVSTLTIQRTQQEDSAVYLCASSLAGGVSGYEQYFGPGTRLTVT.

The rearrangement links TRBV5-1 to TRBJ1-2; a possible D gene is TRBD1 (5 bases). Looked up from germline, CDR1 is SGHRS and CDR2 is YFSETQ. V was shortened by 4 bases and J by 3 bases, with 13 bases between the two germline ends. The CDR3 sequence is 14 residues long. The CDR3 region has the DNA TGCGCCAGCAGCAGGGGTCTCCCGGACTATGGCTACACCTTC. This translates into CASSRGLPDYGYTF.

The V and J genes are TRBV25-1 and TRBJ2-1; 7 nucleotides agree with TRBD2. Trimming at V came to 2 bases and at J to 10 bases, leaving 14 bases not matched to a gene. Germline CDR1 is MGHDK and CDR2 is SYGVNS. The CDR3 covers 16 residues. CDR3 DNA sequence: TGTGCCAGCAGTGAAACGGGACGGGGAGGGTTCGGGGAGCAGTTCTTC. Protein sequence: CASSETGRGGFGEQFF.

The V and J genes are TRBV19 and TRBJ1-2, with D unresolved. V gave up 7 bases and J gave up 1 base, with 4 bases separating them. CDR3 length equals 11 residues. Germline V CDR1 and CDR2: LNHDA, SQIVND (reference sequence). CDR3 in amino acids: CASTSNYGYTF. In DNA, the CDR3 is TGTGCCAGTACCAGTAACTATGGCTACACCTTC.

This clone was found once. The J gene is TRBJ2-3, the V gene TRBV15; 8 nucleotides align to TRBD2. The V gene end was trimmed by 2 bases and the J gene end by 4 bases; junction bases not matched to a gene: 11. The CDR3 loop spans 17 amino acids. The germline V gene has CDR1 LNHNV and CDR2 YYDKDF (reference sequence). CDR3 coding DNA: TGTGCCACCAGCAGACCGTTAGGTGCGGGAGGTTCAGATACGCAGTATTTT. This encodes CATSRPLGAGGSDTQYF.

The V gene is TRBV4-2, the J gene TRBJ2-6, with 13 bases that match TRBD2. J was trimmed by 0 bases and V by 4 bases; bases with no gene match: 6. The CDR3 contains 19 residues. Germline CDR1 and CDR2: LGHNA and YNFKEQ. Written as DNA, the CDR3 is TGTGCCAGCAGCCGGCGACTAGCGGGGGGAAACTCTGGGGCCAACGTCCTGACTTTC. Its protein is CASSRRLAGGNSGANVLTF.

This rearrangement joins TRBV7-9 to TRBJ1-6; D remains unclear. With 5 bases removed from V and 7 bases from J, the gap between germline ends came to 6 bases. The CDR3 extends over 12 amino acids. Germline values: CDR1 SEHNR, CDR2 FQNEAQ (reference sequence). The CDR3, as DNA: TGTGCCAGCAGCCACGAGAATTCACCCCTCCACTTT. As protein: CASSHENSPLHF.